This T cell receptor beta chain was captured by sequencing in a study of cytomegalovirus exposure and HLA in healthy donors. 13 Jbeta primers and 60 Vbeta primers were used for the PCR. The method was immunoSEQ multiplex PCR; TCRdb's version includes in-frame clones alone and lacks a portion of them. Of around 170,000 clones in the sample, around three quarters were seen once. The V gene's germline CDR1 is SGHTA and CDR2 FQGNSA. V gave up 0 bases and J gave up 6 bases, with 11 bases separating them. This CDR3 is 15 amino acids long. The gene calls are TRBV7-2 and TRBJ2-2, with a tentative D call TRBD1 (6 bases). This TCR derives from a woman aged 25 to 39 in good health and CMV-seronegative. The specimen sequenced was PBMCs. CDR3 in DNA: TGTGCCAGCAGCTTAGCGCTAACAGGGTCCGGGGAGCTGTTTTTT. Its protein is CASSLALTGSGELFF.